A single sample is the source of the 23 T cell receptor beta chains below, sequenced in a study of blood T cell repertoires in COVID-19. The assay was immunoSEQ multiplex PCR, and TCRdb's table has in-frame clones only and misses some. The data hold roughly 240,000 clones, with approximately 85% observed a single time. The sequenced material came from PBMCs or T cells enriched from blood (not recorded which). Receptors were obtained from a woman aged 45-65 years with acute COVID-19.

The J gene is TRBJ1-2, the V gene TRBV6-1, with D unclear. V gave up 1 base and J gave up 5 bases, with 8 bases separating them. The CDR3 spans 13 residues. Germline V gene lookup returns CDR1 MNHNS and CDR2 SASEGT. The CDR3 nucleotides read TGTGCCAGCAGTGAAGATCCTTATTATGGCTACACCTTC. Amino acid sequence: CASSEDPYYGYTF.

This clone was counted a single time. This chain links TRBV5-4 with TRBJ1-5, with 9 nucleotides matching TRBD1. The germline V gene has CDR1 SGHNT and CDR2 YYREEE (reference sequence). V dropped 5 bases and J dropped 0; count of bases not matched to a gene: 3. CDR3 length: 15 amino acids. In nucleotides, the CDR3 is TGTGCCAGCAGTGACAGGGGGGGTAGCAATCAGCCCCAGCATTTT. Its translation: CASSDRGGSNQPQHF. The full variable domain, its missing parts supplied by reference TRBV5-4 and TRBJ1-5, is ETGVTQSPTHLIKTRGQQVTLRCSSQSGHNTVSWYQQALGQGPQFIFQYYREEENGRGNFPPRFSGLQFPNYSSELNVNALELDDSALYLCASSDRGGSNQPQHFGDGTRLSIL.

CDR3 DNA: TGTGCCAGCAGAGGACTAGCGGACACCGGGGAGCTGTTTTTT. Amino acid sequence: CASRGLADTGELFF. The rearrangement links TRBV2 to TRBJ2-2; 10 nucleotides match TRBD2. V dropped 6 bases and J dropped 3; count of bases not matched to a gene: 1. The CDR3 length is 14 residues. The V gene's germline CDR1 is SNHLY and CDR2 FYNNEI.

The CDR3 here is CASGGSRYGETQYF. The CDR3 region has the DNA TGTGCCAGCGGGGGGTCCCGCTATGGGGAGACCCAGTACTTC. J is TRBJ2-5 and V is TRBV2; D is perhaps TRBD2 (6 bases). The CDR3 is made up of 14 amino acids. The V and J ends lost 8 bases and 5 bases respectively, with 18 bases between them. CDR1 is SNHLY, CDR2 FYNNEI, per germline.

V is TRBV5-1 and J is TRBJ1-1, with D tentatively TRBD1 (5 bases). Looked up from germline, CDR1 is SGHRS and CDR2 is YFSETQ. Trimming left V 2 bases short and J 1 base short, with 9 bases between. This CDR3 contains 14 residues. CDR3 bases: TGCGCCAGCAGCTTAGGGGTGGGGAACACTGAAGCTTTCTTT. Translation: CASSLGVGNTEAFF.

The chain joins TRBV7-9 to TRBJ2-3; 13 bases are shared with TRBD2. The CDR3 sequence is 16 residues long. Per germline, CDR1 SEHNR and CDR2 FQNEAQ (reference sequence). The junction had 4 bases not matched to a gene; V was cut back by 6 bases and J by 1 base. Here the CDR3 reads CASRVGLAGGTDTQYF. The DNA of the CDR3 is TGTGCCAGCAGGGTCGGACTAGCGGGGGGCACAGATACGCAGTATTTT.

The rearrangement uses TRBV10-3 and TRBJ1-2; the match to TRBD1 covers 8 bases. The CDR3 extends over 15 amino acids. V was pared by 3 bases and J by 7 bases, with 10 bases of the junction left unmatched. The germline V gene has CDR1 ENHRY and CDR2 SYGVKD. The CDR3 nucleotides read TGTGCCATCAGTGAAGAACCAGGGGGCGCGGTTGGCTACACCTTC. Translated, it gives CAISEEPGGAVGYTF.

The chain recombines TRBV18 with TRBJ1-1, with a tentative D call TRBD1 (6 bases). Between the trimmed V and J ends, which lost 3 bases and 2 bases, there was a span of 19 bases. This CDR3 has 17 amino acids. Germline-derived CDR1 and CDR2 are KGHSH and LQKENI. CDR3 protein: CASSPPQGPKSNTEAFF. The CDR3 bases are TGTGCCAGCTCACCCCCACAGGGTCCGAAATCAAACACTGAAGCTTTCTTT. Complete variable domain (other parts from reference TRBV18 and TRBJ1-1): NAGVMQNPRHLVRRRGQEARLRCSPMKGHSHVYWYRQLPEEGLKFMVYLQKENIIDESGMPKERFSAEFPKEGPSILRIQQVVRGDSAAYFCASSPPQGPKSNTEAFFGQGTRLTVV.

The chain employs TRBV27 and TRBJ1-1, with D possibly being TRBD1 (5 bases). This CDR3 has 16 residues. V lost 2 bases and J lost 4, with 17 bases in between. Per the germline V gene, CDR1 is MNHEY and CDR2 is SMNVEV (reference sequence). The CDR3 sequence: CASSLGGSPRATEAFF. The CDR3, as DNA: TGTGCCAGCAGTTTAGGGGGGTCCCCCAGGGCCACTGAAGCTTTCTTT.

J is TRBJ1-4 and V is TRBV20-1; D is uncertain. The CDR3 loop spans 11 amino acids. Germline loops: CDR1 DFQATT, CDR2 SNEGSKA (reference sequence). Between the trimmed V and J ends, which lost 7 bases and 4 bases, there was a span of 7 bases. CDR3 sequence: CSVTVNEKLFF. CDR3 coding DNA: TGCAGTGTTACAGTTAATGAAAAACTGTTTTTT.

This sequence joins TRBV4-3 and TRBJ2-7; 7 bases agree with TRBD1. CDR1 and CDR2 from the germline V gene are LGHNA and YSLEER. This CDR3 region has 14 residues. V trimming: 3 bases; J trimming: 3 bases; junction bases outside the gene matches: 5. Written as DNA, the CDR3 is TGCGCCAGCAGCCAGAACCGGGACAGCTACGAGCAGTACTTC. It codes for CASSQNRDSYEQYF.

The chain couples TRBV29-1 to TRBJ1-2; D ambiguous. Germline CDR1 and CDR2: SQVTM and ANQGSEA. V dropped 0 bases and J dropped 10 bases, with 15 bases sitting between them. The CDR3 runs 13 residues. In DNA, the CDR3 is TGCAGCGTTGAAGATCACCAGCTACGGGTCTACACCTTC. As protein: CSVEDHQLRVYTF.

The DNA for the CDR3 is TGTGCCAGCAGAAGCGGGAGCACAGATACGCAGTATTTT. Translating it yields CASRSGSTDTQYF. The chain uses TRBV12-3 or TRBV12-4 and TRBJ2-3; D is perhaps TRBD2 (6 bases). This CDR3 comprises 13 residues. The V end lost 6 bases, the J end lost 0 bases, and 7 bases lay between the germline ends.

To note about this clone: Other DNA sequences in the same sample also yield this CDR3. This sequence joins TRBV18 and TRBJ1-1, with D possibly matching TRBD1 (5 bases). The germline V gene has CDR1 KGHSH and CDR2 LQKENI. There are 13 residues in the CDR3. Between the trimmed V and J ends, which lost 3 bases and 5 bases, there was a span of 10 bases. CDR3 coding DNA: TGTGCCAGCTCACCGTCCAGGGATACTGAAGCTTTCTTT. Amino acids: CASSPSRDTEAFF.

There are a few counts of this clone. The V gene is TRBV12-3 or TRBV12-4, the J gene TRBJ1-1; a possible D gene is TRBD1 (6 bases). CDR3 size: 13 residues. V was clipped by 5 bases and J by 9 bases, with 16 bases between them. The CDR3 DNA sequence: TGTGCCAGCAGTCTACAGGGAGGGGAAAAAGCTTTCTTT. Translation gives CASSLQGGEKAFF.

V is TRBV7-9 and J is TRBJ2-3; tentative D call: TRBD1 (6 bases). The CDR3 has 18 amino acids. The germline V gene encodes CDR1 SEHNR and CDR2 FQNEAQ (reference sequence). V was clipped by 2 bases and J by 1 base, with 19 bases between them. The CDR3 spells CASSLLDSPDRGTDTQYF. As DNA, the CDR3 is TGTGCCAGCAGCTTACTCGATTCCCCGGACAGAGGCACAGATACGCAGTATTTT.

This chain connects TRBV2 to TRBJ1-1, with D perhaps TRBD1 (6 bases). This CDR3 spans 13 amino acids. V lost 9 bases and J lost 5, with 16 bases in between. Germline CDR1 and CDR2: SNHLY and FYNNEI. CDR3 sequence: CASRVTGPTEAFF. The CDR3 bases are TGTGCCAGTCGAGTAACAGGGCCGACTGAAGCTTTCTTT.

This chain uses TRBV19 with TRBJ1-2; D is ambiguous. The germline gives CDR1 LNHDA, CDR2 SQIVND (reference sequence). V dropped 0 bases and J dropped 2 bases, with 7 bases sitting between them. The CDR3 length is 14 residues. CDR3 nucleotide sequence: TGTGCCAGTAGTATAGATCGGGTAAACTATGGCTACACCTTC. Protein product: CASSIDRVNYGYTF.

The chain has TRBV7-6 and TRBJ2-1; D is unresolved. V shed 0 bases and J shed 3 bases, with 9 bases lying between them. Germline CDR1 reads SGHVS; CDR2 reads FNYEAQ. The CDR3 length is 15 residues. Here the CDR3 reads CASSLAQQSYNEQFF. Written as DNA, the CDR3 is TGTGCCAGCAGCTTAGCGCAACAGAGCTACAATGAGCAGTTCTTC.

The chain employs TRBV5-1 and TRBJ2-2; D unresolved. V was clipped by 1 base and J by 0 bases, with 7 bases between them. This CDR3 comprises 15 residues. Germline CDR1 and CDR2: SGHRS and YFSETQ. The CDR3 here is CASSLIQTNTGELFF. As DNA, the CDR3 is TGCGCCAGCAGCTTGATACAGACGAACACCGGGGAGCTGTTTTTT.

The CDR3 DNA reads as TGTGCCAGCAGCCAAGCTACCGGAGCTAACTATGGCTACACCTTC. Protein product: CASSQATGANYGYTF. The chain joins TRBV3-1 (or the pseudogene TRBV3-2) to TRBJ1-2, with D hard to call. Germline CDR1 reads LGHDT; CDR2 reads YNNKEL (reference sequence). The CDR3 loop spans 15 amino acids. Trimming took 1 base from V and 0 from J, leaving 9 bases between them.

The chain recombines TRBV5-1 with TRBJ1-2, with no clear D. The CDR3 spans 15 residues. The V and J ends lost 0 bases and 2 bases respectively, with 11 bases between them. Per germline, CDR1 SGHRS and CDR2 YFSETQ. The CDR3 sequence is CASSLEGETNYGYTF. The DNA of the CDR3 is TGCGCCAGCAGCTTGGAAGGAGAAACGAACTATGGCTACACCTTC. Looking up the rest from reference TRBV5-1 and TRBJ1-2 gives the full variable domain: KAGVTQTPRYLIKTRGQQVTLSCSPISGHRSVSWYQQTPGQGLQFLFEYFSETQRNKGNFPGRFSGRQFSNSRSEMNVSTLELGDSALYLCASSLEGETNYGYTFGSGTRLTVV.

This sequence joins TRBV2 and TRBJ2-7; D remains unclear. Germline V CDR1 and CDR2: SNHLY, FYNNEI. The V gene lost 2 bases and the J gene lost 0 bases, with 11 bases spanning the gap. The CDR3 loop spans 15 amino acids. The CDR3 nucleotides are TGTGCCAGCAGTGAATGGGCACAGAGCTCCTACGAGCAGTACTTC. This sequence encodes CASSEWAQSSYEQYF. The full variable domain, its missing parts supplied by reference TRBV2 and TRBJ2-7, is EPEVTQTPSHQVTQMGQEVILRCVPISNHLYFYWYRQILGQKVEFLVSFYNNEISEKSEIFDDQFSVERPDGSNFTLKIRSTKLEDSAMYFCASSEWAQSSYEQYFGPGTRLTVT.